This T cell receptor (beta chain) was identified in a study of blood T cell repertoires in COVID-19. At the level of the study: T cells, B-cell-depleted T cells, or PBMCs supplied cDNA or gDNA.

Clones were read by immunoSEQ multiplex PCR, and TCRdb kept only the in-frame ones, dropping some. The sample lists about 150,000 clones, more than 65% occurring once. This CDR3 has 15 amino acids. The junction had 4 bases not matched to a gene; V was cut back by 6 bases and J by 2 bases. Per germline, CDR1 MDHEN and CDR2 SYDVKM. This sequence originates from a woman aged 45-65 years with acute or convalescent COVID-19. The chain recombines TRBV28 with TRBJ2-6; 7 bases line up with TRBD1. Sequencing was done on a sample of peripheral blood. The CDR3 reads CASRRQGAGANVLTF. CDR3 in DNA: TGTGCCAGCAGACGACAGGGAGCTGGGGCCAACGTCCTGACTTTC.